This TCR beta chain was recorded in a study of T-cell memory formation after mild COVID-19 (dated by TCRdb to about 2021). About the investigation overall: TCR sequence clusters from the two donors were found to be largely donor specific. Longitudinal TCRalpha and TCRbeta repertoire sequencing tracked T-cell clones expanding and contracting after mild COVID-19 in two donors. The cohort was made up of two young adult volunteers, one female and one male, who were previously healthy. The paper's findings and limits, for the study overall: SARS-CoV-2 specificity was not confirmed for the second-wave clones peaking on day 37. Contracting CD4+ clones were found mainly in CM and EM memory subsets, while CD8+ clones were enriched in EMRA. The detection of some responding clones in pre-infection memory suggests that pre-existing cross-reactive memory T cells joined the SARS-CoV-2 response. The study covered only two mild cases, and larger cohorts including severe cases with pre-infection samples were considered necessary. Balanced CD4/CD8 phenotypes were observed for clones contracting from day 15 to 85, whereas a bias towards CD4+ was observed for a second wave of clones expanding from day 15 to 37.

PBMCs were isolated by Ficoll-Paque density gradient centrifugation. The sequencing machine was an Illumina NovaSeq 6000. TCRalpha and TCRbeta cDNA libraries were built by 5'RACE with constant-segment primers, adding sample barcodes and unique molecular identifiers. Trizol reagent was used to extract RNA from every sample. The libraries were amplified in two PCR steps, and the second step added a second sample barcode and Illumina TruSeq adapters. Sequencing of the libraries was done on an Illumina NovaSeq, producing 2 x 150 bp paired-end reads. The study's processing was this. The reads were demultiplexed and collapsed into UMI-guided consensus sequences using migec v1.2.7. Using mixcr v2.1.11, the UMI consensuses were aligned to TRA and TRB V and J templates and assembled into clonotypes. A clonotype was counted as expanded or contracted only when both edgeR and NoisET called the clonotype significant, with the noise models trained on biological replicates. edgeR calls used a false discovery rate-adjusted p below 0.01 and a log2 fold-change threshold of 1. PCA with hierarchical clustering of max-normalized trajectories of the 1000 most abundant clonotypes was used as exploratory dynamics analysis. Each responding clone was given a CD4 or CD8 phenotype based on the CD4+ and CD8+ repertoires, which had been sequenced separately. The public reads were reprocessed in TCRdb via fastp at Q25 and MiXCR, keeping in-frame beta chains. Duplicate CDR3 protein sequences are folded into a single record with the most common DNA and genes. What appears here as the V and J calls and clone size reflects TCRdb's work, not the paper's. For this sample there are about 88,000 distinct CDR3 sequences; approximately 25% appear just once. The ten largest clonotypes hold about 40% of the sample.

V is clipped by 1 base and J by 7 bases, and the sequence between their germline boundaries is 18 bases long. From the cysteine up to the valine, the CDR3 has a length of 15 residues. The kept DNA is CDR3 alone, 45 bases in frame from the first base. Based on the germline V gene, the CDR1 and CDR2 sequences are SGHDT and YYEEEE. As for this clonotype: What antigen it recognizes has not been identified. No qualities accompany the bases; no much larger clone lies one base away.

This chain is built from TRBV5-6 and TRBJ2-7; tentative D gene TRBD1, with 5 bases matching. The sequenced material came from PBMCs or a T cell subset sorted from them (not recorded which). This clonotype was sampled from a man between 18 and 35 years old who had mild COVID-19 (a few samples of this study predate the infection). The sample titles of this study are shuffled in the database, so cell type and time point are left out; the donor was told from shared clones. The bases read TGTGCCAGCAGCTTGATCGCAGGGAACCCTACGGAGCAGTACGTC. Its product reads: CASSLIAGNPTEQYV.